This T cell receptor (beta chain) was profiled in a study of breast tumors, draining lymph nodes, adjacent tissues. Overall study results and limits: Tumor TCR diversity was below lymph nodes but above nontumor tissue.

TCRdb ran MiXCR on the multiplex PCR reads and lists one entry per CDR3 protein. The data hold tens of thousands of distinct CDR3 sequences, with around 50% observed a single time. The germline CDR1 and CDR2 sequences are SQVTM and ANQGSEA. V lost 0 bases to trimming and J lost 0 bases, with 12 bases between them. This CDR3 is built from 16 residues. Of note for this clonotype: What it binds is unknown.

The sequencing sample was made of breast tumor tissue. This receptor was taken from a female donor with breast cancer. Some clones in this sample may be carry-over from other donors' samples. The genes are TRBV29-1 and TRBJ2-1; D call uncertain. The CDR3 reads CSVEDPALSSYNEQFF. CDR3 DNA: TGCAGCGTTGAAGATCCGGCCTTGAGCTCCTACAATGAGCAGTTCTTC.